This is a list of T cell receptor beta chains from one sample in a study of a mutant IDH1 vaccine in newly diagnosed glioma. TCRdb's copy holds only in-frame clones and misses some; the assay was immunoSEQ multiplex PCR. The sample has approximately 62,000 clones, approximately 80% seen once. For these receptors, no antigen is known. The sample was PBMCs, taken from a glioma patient whose treatment included an IDH1 peptide vaccine. The source of these receptors is a man under 40 with glioma. The CDR3 runs from the conserved cysteine through the conserved F or W. A D gene is named only where the DNA matches it firmly. Clone size is given for some rows only: seen once, a few or many times, or a class if the clone is expanded.

>TRBJ2-7|TRBV7-9|.|.
CASSLLIYEQYF
TGTGCCAGCAGCTTACTTATCTACGAGCAGTACTTC
>TRBJ1-4|TRBV5-5|.|TRBD1
CASSLEDRDMKKLFF
TGTGCCAGCAGCTTGGAGGACAGGGATATGAAAAAACTGTTTTTT
>TRBJ2-1|TRBV15|.|.
CATSSDSGAGNEQFF
TGTGCCACCAGCAGCGATAGCGGCGCCGGCAATGAGCAGTTCTTC
>TRBJ1-2|TRBV28|.|.
CASSPDSGYGYTF
TGTGCCAGCAGCCCGGACAGCGGCTATGGCTACACCTTC
>TRBJ2-3|TRBV27|.|.
CASSSPLRPTDTQYF
TGTGCCAGCAGTTCCCCCCTTCGACCCACAGATACGCAGTATTTT
>TRBJ2-1|TRBV18|.|.
CASSPAGHRAGLGEQFF
TGTGCCAGCTCACCGGCGGGACATCGAGCGGGGTTGGGGGAGCAGTTCTTC
>TRBJ1-1|TRBV11-2|.|.
CASSLVADREAFF
TGTGCCAGCAGCTTAGTCGCGGACCGGGAAGCTTTCTTT
>TRBJ1-1|TRBV5-6|.|.
CASFMAGATEAFF
TGTGCCAGCTTTATGGCAGGGGCCACTGAAGCTTTCTTT
>TRBJ1-2|TRBV7-9|once|.
CATSDRVEKRGNYGYTF
TGTGCCACCTCGGACCGCGTAGAAAAAAGGGGGAACTATGGCTACACCTTC
>TRBJ2-7|TRBV7-2|.|.
CASSLAARVTMTYEQYF
TGTGCCAGCAGCTTAGCTGCTAGAGTGACAATGACATACGAGCAGTACTTC
>TRBJ1-5|TRBV19|.|TRBD1
CASSPDRRSNQPQHF
TGTGCCAGTAGTCCGGACAGGCGATCCAATCAGCCCCAGCATTTT
>TRBJ1-2|TRBV6-5|.|.
CASSYGLRSNYGYTF
TGTGCCAGCAGTTACGGGCTCCGCTCGAACTATGGCTACACCTTC
>TRBJ2-7|TRBV7-9|.|.
CASNPGGLTYEQYF
TGTGCCAGCAACCCGGGCGGACTCACCTACGAGCAGTACTTC
>TRBJ2-7|TRBV5-4|.|.
CASSWGPSGTEQYF
TGTGCCAGCAGCTGGGGACCCTCAGGGACCGAGCAGTACTTC
>TRBJ2-2|TRBV12-5|.|.
CASFLSGNSAGELFF
TGTGCTAGTTTTTTATCAGGGAATAGTGCCGGGGAGCTGTTTTTT
>TRBJ2-6|TRBV15|.|TRBD1
CATSRVQGALPGANVLTF
TGTGCCACCAGCAGGGTACAGGGGGCGCTTCCTGGGGCCAACGTCCTGACTTTC
>TRBJ2-7|TRBV9|.|.
CASSVDWGTGSYEQYF
TGTGCCAGCAGCGTAGATTGGGGGACGGGTTCCTACGAGCAGTACTTC
>TRBJ1-3|TRBV6-1|.|.
CASSEGFGAAYTIYF
TGTGCCAGCAGTGAAGGGTTTGGGGCTGCCTACACCATATATTTT
>TRBJ2-1|TRBV6-6|once|.
CASSYGWTSNNEQFF
TGTGCCAGCAGTTATGGATGGACCTCCAACAATGAGCAGTTCTTC
>TRBJ2-7|TRBV19|.|.
CASSIGTVIRHHSYEQYF
TGTGCCAGTAGTATCGGGACGGTGATAAGGCATCACTCCTACGAGCAGTACTTC
>TRBJ1-1|TRBV11-2|.|.
CASSSPGADTEAFF
TGTGCCAGCAGCTCACCAGGGGCTGACACTGAAGCTTTCTTT
>TRBJ1-1|TRBV5-6|.|.
CASSLRGLYTEAFF
TGTGCCAGCAGCTTGCGGGGTCTATACACTGAAGCTTTCTTT
>TRBJ1-5|TRBV4-1|.|TRBD1
CASSQGQAPSQPQHF
TGCGCCAGCAGCCAGGGACAGGCCCCCTCTCAGCCCCAGCATTTT
>TRBJ2-3|TRBV4-2|few|.
CASSRIVEADTQYF
TGTGCCAGCAGCCGCATCGTAGAGGCAGATACGCAGTATTTT
>TRBJ1-1|TRBV18|.|.
CASSPIKSGVMNTEAFF
TGTGCCAGCTCACCGATTAAGTCGGGGGTTATGAACACTGAAGCTTTCTTT
>TRBJ2-5|TRBV4-1|.|.
CASSQVEYSQETQYF
TGCGCCAGCAGCCAAGTGGAATACAGCCAAGAGACCCAGTACTTC
>TRBJ2-5|TRBV27|.|TRBD2
CASSFNSGGLIETQYF
TGTGCCAGCAGTTTCAATAGCGGGGGCCTAATTGAGACCCAGTACTTC
>TRBJ1-1|TRBV11-2|once|.
CASSPPGVMNTEAFF
TGTGCCAGCAGCCCTCCCGGAGTCATGAACACTGAAGCTTTCTTT
>TRBJ2-7|TRBV11-2|.|.
CASSYDRAYEQYF
TGTGCCAGCAGCTACGACAGAGCCTACGAGCAGTACTTC
>TRBJ1-2|TRBV5-1|.|.
CASSSNHYGYTF
TGCGCCAGCAGCTCCAATCACTATGGCTACACCTTC
>TRBJ2-3|TRBV6-5|.|TRBD1
CASSSRGPGTDTQYF
TGTGCCAGCAGTTCCAGGGGGCCAGGTACAGATACGCAGTATTTT
>TRBJ2-5|TRBV9|.|TRBD1
CASSVAMDRAETQYF
TGTGCCAGCAGCGTAGCTATGGACAGGGCAGAGACCCAGTACTTC
>TRBJ1-2|TRBV11-2|.|TRBD1
CASRARDRGPPYGYTF
TGTGCCAGCAGGGCTAGAGACAGGGGGCCCCCCTATGGCTACACCTTC
>TRBJ1-1|TRBV5-1|.|.
CASSLWVPGTEAFF
TGCGCCAGCAGCTTGTGGGTCCCGGGGACTGAAGCTTTCTTT
>TRBJ1-5|TRBV12-1|.|.
CASSITPYSNQPQHF
TGTGCCAGCAGCATTACGCCGTATAGCAATCAGCCCCAGCATTTT
>TRBJ2-6|TRBV5-1|.|.
CASSLEVSGANVLTF
TGCGCCAGCAGCTTGGAGGTTTCTGGGGCCAACGTCCTGACTTTC
>TRBJ1-3|TRBV13|.|.
CASSPTRSGNTIYF
TGTGCCAGCAGCCCCACTAGGTCTGGAAACACCATATATTTT
>TRBJ1-4|TRBV5-1|.|.
CASSLPGVEKLFF
TGCGCCAGCAGCTTGCCCGGAGTTGAAAAACTGTTTTTT
>TRBJ1-3|TRBV11-2|.|.
CASSLVRSGNTIYF
TGTGCCAGCAGCTTAGTGAGATCTGGAAACACCATATATTTT
>TRBJ1-1|TRBV2|few|.
CASSEILAGYLALSSNTEAFF
TGTGCCAGCAGTGAGATCCTGGCGGGGTATCTCGCCCTATCATCGAACACTGAAGCTTTCTTT
>TRBJ2-5|TRBV5-1|.|TRBD2
CASSLEARLAGETQYF
TGCGCCAGCAGCTTGGAGGCCCGACTAGCGGGGGAGACCCAGTACTTC
>TRBJ2-7|TRBV5-5|once|.
CASSQEGSYEQYF
TGTGCCAGCAGCCAGGAGGGATCCTACGAGCAGTACTTC
>TRBJ1-2|TRBV6-6|.|.
CASSYSDRTLGYGYTF
TGTGCCAGCAGTTACTCTGATCGGACATTGGGCTATGGCTACACCTTC
>TRBJ1-3|TRBV9|.|TRBD1
CASSVDPGQGGNTIYF
TGTGCCAGCAGCGTAGATCCCGGACAGGGTGGAAACACCATATATTTT
>TRBJ1-5|TRBV28|.|.
CASIITGVWGANQPQHF
TGTGCCAGCATCATAACGGGGGTTTGGGGAGCTAATCAGCCCCAGCATTTT
>TRBJ1-5|TRBV29-1|.|.
CSVRWTDNSNQPQHF
TGCAGCGTAAGATGGACAGACAATAGCAATCAGCCCCAGCATTTT
>TRBJ1-2|TRBV2|.|.
CASDGQLNYGYTF
TGTGCCAGTGATGGACAGCTAAACTATGGCTACACCTTC
>TRBJ2-7|TRBV19|.|TRBD1
CASMGTGPYEQYF
TGTGCCAGTATGGGGACAGGCCCCTACGAGCAGTACTTC
>TRBJ1-2|TRBV5-1|.|TRBD1
CASRSPGTGGGVGYTF
TGCGCCAGCAGGAGCCCCGGGACAGGGGGCGGCGTTGGCTACACCTTC
>TRBJ1-5|TRBV6-5|few|.
CASSRTYNQPQHF
TGTGCCAGTAGCAGGACATACAATCAGCCCCAGCATTTT